This T cell receptor (delta chain) was found in a study of Vγ9Vδ2 T cells in congenital toxoplasmosis (dated by TCRdb to the early 2020s). Looking at the study overall: The diagnosis of congenital toxoplasmosis relied on IgG, IgM and IgA serology, Western blot and an in-house interferon-gamma release assay. Infant repertoires were sequenced at 2 months after birth and at 1 year of age. The study compared gamma and delta chain CDR3 repertoires of sorted blood gammadelta T cells between congenitally T. gondii-infected and uninfected infants. At 2 months, TCR sequencing included five or six infected and under eleven uninfected infants, and at 1 year it included 3 infected and 4 uninfected infants. Overall study results and their limits: Two months was the earliest age with enough suitable sample material for TCR repertoire analysis, so newborn repertoires were not sequenced. Both infected and uninfected infants showed high prevalence of a public TRGV9 clonotype. The repertoire differences between infected and uninfected infants were less clear at 1 year of age than at 2 months. At 2 months, TRGV9 and TRDV2 CDR3s of infected infants appeared to carry fewer N additions than uninfected infants, especially TRDV2-TRDJ1 sequences. Germline-encoded fetal-type TRDV2 CDR3 sequences seemed more prevalent in infected than uninfected roughly 2-month-old infants, suggesting an in utero expansion footprint.

From a lookup of the germline V gene (reference sequence), CDR1 and CDR2 are TVYSNPD and GDNSRS. The CDR3 measures 11 amino acids from cysteine to phenylalanine. The kept DNA is CDR3 alone, 33 bases in frame from the first base. Regarding this clone: The clone's antigen remains unknown. A read error may explain this, as a much larger clone is one base away. Other DNA sequences in the sample encode the same CDR3.

Using SuperScript II, cDNA was generated through template-switch reverse transcription, with TRGC- and TRDC-specific primers combined in a single tube. The TRGC primer was designed so that it would bind both of the constant genes TRGC1 and TRGC2. The KAPA Real-Time Library Amplification Kit was used for TRG and TRD amplification, and AMPure XP bead purification was performed between steps. Index PCR with the Nextera XT Index Kit was used to add Illumina sequencing adapters. An Illumina MiSeq running the V2 300 kit was used to sequence the TRG and TRD amplicons, producing 150 bp paired-end reads. For the original study's pipeline: Before further analysis, read quality was checked using FastQC version 0.11.8. Reads were aligned to GenBank TRG or TRD reference genes, and CDR3 sequences were built with MiXCR version 3.0.3. MiXCR defaults were kept, except that TRDD gene segments were assembled using 3 rather than 5 consecutive nucleotides. N additions, CDR3 length, J segment length and clonotype sharing between samples were calculated with VDJtools version 1.2.1. CDR3 sequences that were out of frame or contained stop codons were removed from the analysis. Infant repertoires were compared for overlap with previously published fetal, cord blood and adult blood Vgamma9Vdelta2 repertoires. Identical DNA sequences were merged into single rows after TCRdb reprocessed the public reads with CATT. The V and J calls follow TCRdb's processing rather than the paper's. The sample includes fewer than 650 delta-chain clones, with roughly 7.7% observed a single time. The ten biggest clones cover around 15% of the sample.

The same treatment, consisting of spiramycin and/or pyrimethamine plus sulfadiazine plus folinic acid, was given to the mothers of both infected and uninfected infants. Every infant, whether infected or uninfected, was delivered at term, after more than 37 weeks of gestation. About 0.9 mL of blood was processed into PBMCs by Lymphoprep gradient centrifugation, after which the PBMCs were cryopreserved in liquid nitrogen and shipped to Belgium. After thawing, PBMCs were labeled with Zombie NIR viability dye and stained with CD3, TCR gammadelta, Vgamma9 and Vdelta2 antibodies. CD3+ TCRgammadelta+ T cells were sorted on a FACSAria III with a mean purity of around 98%. For each sample, RNA was extracted from around 9,300 sorted gammadelta T cells with the RNeasy Micro Kit. The infants were born to mothers who were enrolled with primary T. gondii infection during pregnancy. Infant peripheral blood was collected at an outpatient microbiology and virology center in Pavia, Italy.

The clonotype was recovered from a child under 10 years old born to a mother with Toxoplasma gondii infection during pregnancy, either congenitally infected or uninfected (not recorded which). The chain is made from TRDV3 and TRDJ1; the D gene is not confidently resolved. Sequenced input: gamma-delta T cells from blood. The DNA sequence is TGCGCAGAGTGGGACACCGATAAACTCATCTTT. It is translated as CAEWDTDKLIF. Where the CDR3 stops, the reference TRDV3 and TRDJ1 genes take over; the full variable domain is CDKVTQSSPDQTVASGSEVVLLCTYDTVYSNPDLFWYRIRPDYSFQFVFYGDNSRSEGADFTQGRFSVKHILTQKAFHLVISPVRTEDSATYYCAEWDTDKLIFGKGTRVTVEP.